Below, 17 T cell receptor beta chains from the same sample are listed, as sequenced in a study of T-cell reconstitution after alpha-beta-depleted transplantation in children. Unique molecular identifiers were incorporated when the TCRbeta library was constructed. TCRdb re-called the PCR reads with MiXCR, one entry per CDR3 protein. This table has 350,000 to 400,000 distinct CDR3 sequences, around 21% appearing once. Sequenced material: PBMCs from the stem cell graft donor, taken from the stem cell graft. These receptors all come from a human donor who donated a stem cell graft to a child with acute myeloid leukemia.

This clonotype turned up a few times. The gene calls are TRBV7-3 and TRBJ2-1; D is possibly TRBD1 (8 bases). Germline lookup yields CDR1 SGHTA and CDR2 FQGTGA. This CDR3 has 16 residues. The germline V and J ends were trimmed by 4 bases and 0 bases, with 13 bases remaining between them. The CDR3 bases are TGTGCCAGCAGCTACAGGGGGGGGCTCTCCTACAATGAGCAGTTCTTC. Amino acids: CASSYRGGLSYNEQFF. The full variable domain, its missing parts supplied by reference TRBV7-3 and TRBJ2-1, is GAGVSQTPSNKVTEKGKYVELRCDPISGHTALYWYRQSLGQGPEFLIYFQGTGAADDSGLPNDRFFAVRPEGSVSTLKIQRTERGDSAVYLCASSYRGGLSYNEQFFGPGTRLTVL.

The rearrangement uses TRBV3-1 and TRBJ1-1; no clear D. CDR1 and CDR2 from the germline V gene are LGHDT and YNNKEL (reference sequence). V lost 4 bases, J lost 0 bases, and 12 bases lay in between. This CDR3 comprises 15 residues. The CDR3 sequence is CASSPIGSMNTEAFF. For the CDR3, the DNA is TGTGCCAGCAGCCCGATTGGCTCCATGAACACTGAAGCTTTCTTT. Variable domain in full (rest from reference TRBV3-1 and TRBJ1-1): DTAVSQTPKYLVTQMGNDKSIKCEQNLGHDTMYWYKQDSKKFLKIMFSYNNKELIINETVPNRFSPKSPDKAHLNLHINSLELGDSAVYFCASSPIGSMNTEAFFGQGTRLTVV.

The V call is TRBV7-2, the J call TRBJ2-7; 11 bases map to TRBD2. This CDR3 has 16 amino acids. Germline lookup yields CDR1 SGHTA and CDR2 FQGNSA. V dropped 0 bases and J dropped 6; count of bases not matched to a gene: 7. Here the CDR3 reads CASSLAPTSGSAEQYF. The DNA for the CDR3 is TGTGCCAGCAGCTTAGCCCCTACTAGCGGGAGTGCCGAGCAGTACTTC.

This clonotype was observed a handful of times. This rearrangement joins TRBV9 to TRBJ2-7; no firm D call. The germline V and J ends were trimmed by 0 bases and 2 bases, with 9 bases remaining between them. The germline V gene encodes CDR1 SGDLS and CDR2 YYNGEE. The CDR3 is 14 residues long. CDR3 protein: CASSVVGWAYEQYF. In DNA, the CDR3 is TGTGCCAGCAGCGTAGTAGGATGGGCCTACGAGCAGTACTTC.

The rearrangement joins TRBV21-1 to TRBJ2-7; the table's TRBD2 call for D was not verified on the DNA. TRBV21-1 is classified as a pseudogene. The CDR3 is 15 residues long. CDR3 loop: CASSKGGTTPYEQYF. The CDR3 DNA follows: TGTGCCAGCAGCAAAGGAGGGACTACCCCCTACGAGCAGTACTTC.

This clonotype was seen more than once but under ten times. The chain links TRBV7-9 to TRBJ1-1; D gene uncertain. The germline V gene encodes CDR1 SEHNR and CDR2 FQNEAQ (reference sequence). V lost 5 bases to trimming and J lost 1 base, with 11 bases between them. The CDR3 has 14 amino acids. CDR3 loop: CASSATYQNTEAFF. The DNA of the CDR3 is TGTGCCAGCAGCGCTACGTACCAGAACACTGAAGCTTTCTTT. Full variable domain (rest looked up from reference TRBV7-9 and TRBJ1-1): DTGVSQNPRHKITKRGQNVTFRCDPISEHNRLYWYRQTLGQGPEFLTYFQNEAQLEKSRLLSDRFSAERPKGSFSTLEIQRTEQGDSAMYLCASSATYQNTEAFFGQGTRLTVV.

This clonotype was seen at least ten times. The chain links TRBV29-1 to TRBJ1-1; D unresolved. Per germline, CDR1 SQVTM and CDR2 ANQGSEA. The CDR3 length is 12 residues. Trimming removed 3 bases at V and 3 bases at J, with 8 bases between. The CDR3: CSVDHLDTEAFF. The CDR3 nucleotides are TGCAGCGTTGATCACTTGGACACTGAAGCTTTCTTT.

In its sample, this clonotype was seen a few times. The genes are TRBV24-1 and TRBJ2-1; 15 nucleotides align to TRBD2. CDR1 is KGHDR and CDR2 is SFDVKD in the germline V gene. Germline trimming cut 1 base from V and 3 bases from J; bases unmatched to any gene: 15. The CDR3 contains 22 residues. DNA of the CDR3: TGTGCCACCAGTGATTTCCGGGGACTAGCGGGAGGACGAGACCCACTCTACAATGAGCAGTTCTTC. Protein product: CATSDFRGLAGGRDPLYNEQFF.

The CDR3 loop is CASSDGWTTLTNEKLFF. DNA for the CDR3: TGTGCCAGCTCGGACGGCTGGACCACCTTAACTAATGAAAAACTGTTTTTT. J is TRBJ1-4 and V is TRBV25-1, with D unclear. V lost 8 bases and J 1 base, leaving 20 bases between the germline ends. This CDR3 is 17 amino acids long. In germline, CDR1 is MGHDK, CDR2 SYGVNS.

In this sample, this clonotype turned up many times. The rearrangement links TRBV4-1 to TRBJ2-1, with D possibly being TRBD1 or TRBD2 (6 bases each). Trimming took 4 bases from V and 2 from J, leaving 24 bases between them. Germline values: CDR1 MGHRA, CDR2 YSYEKL. CDR3 length equals 19 residues. The CDR3 bases are TGCGCCAGCAGCCGAAAGCCAGGGGCGGGAAGGGACCCCTACAATGAGCAGTTCTTC. Residues: CASSRKPGAGRDPYNEQFF.

The chain employs TRBV4-1 and TRBJ2-7, with D hard to call. Trimming pared 4 bases from V and 3 bases from J, leaving 10 bases between. The CDR3 sequence is 13 residues long. CDR1 and CDR2 (germline): MGHRA, YSYEKL. The CDR3 region is CASSRGPRYEQYF. The CDR3 DNA reads as TGCGCCAGCAGCCGAGGACCTCGCTACGAGCAGTACTTC.

This chain joins TRBV7-2 and TRBJ2-4, with D tentatively TRBD2 (5 bases). Germline lookup yields CDR1 SGHTA and CDR2 FQGNSA. The CDR3 extends over 16 amino acids. V lost 5 bases, J lost 0 bases, and 14 bases lay in between. The CDR3 region is CASSLPAGLAKNIQYF. The CDR3 DNA follows: TGTGCCAGCAGCCTCCCGGCAGGACTAGCCAAAAACATTCAGTACTTC.

Only one count was recorded for this clonotype. J is TRBJ2-7 and V is TRBV10-2; D may correspond to TRBD1 or TRBD2 (5 bases each). CDR3 size: 13 residues. V shed 4 bases and J shed 5 bases, with 12 bases lying between them. CDR1 is WSHSY, CDR2 SAAADI, per germline. CDR3 protein: CASSAGGVNEQYF. CDR3 nucleotide sequence: TGCGCCAGCAGTGCTGGGGGAGTCAACGAGCAGTACTTC.

This clonotype appeared a few times. The rearrangement joins TRBV27 to TRBJ1-6, with D possibly being TRBD1 (5 bases). Germline CDR1 MNHEY, CDR2 SMNVEV (reference sequence). The CDR3 extends over 14 amino acids. V was pared by 0 bases and J by 9 bases, with 9 bases between. The CDR3 DNA reads TGTGCCAGCAGTTTATCAGGGCAGGGTTCACCCCTCCACTTT. It is translated as CASSLSGQGSPLHF.

J is TRBJ2-7 and V is TRBV2; 14 nucleotides line up with TRBD2. The germline CDR1 and CDR2 sequences are SNHLY and FYNNEI. This CDR3 has 16 residues. Losses at the gene ends were 6 bases for V and 9 bases for J; bases not matched to a gene: 13. The CDR3 DNA follows: TGTGCCAGCAGCAAGGGACTAGCGGGAGACGTTGGCGGGCAGTACTTC. This encodes CASSKGLAGDVGGQYF.

This clonotype turned up a few times. The gene calls are TRBV28 and TRBJ1-2, with unresolved D. V lost 5 bases to trimming and J lost 3 bases, with 16 bases between them. Germline values: CDR1 MDHEN, CDR2 SYDVKM. The CDR3 consists of 15 residues. CDR3 bases: TGTGCCAGCAGTCCTCTCTTAAGGGTAGACTATGGCTACACCTTC. This gives the protein CASSPLLRVDYGYTF.

DNA of the CDR3: TGCAGTGCTAGTGGTGGGCAGGCTAAATACACAGATACGCAGTATTTT. It is translated as CSASGGQAKYTDTQYF. This chain joins TRBV20-1 and TRBJ2-3; the D is unclear. Germline V lookup: CDR1 DFQATT, CDR2 SNEGSKA (reference sequence). This CDR3 spans 16 amino acids. Trimming took 3 bases from V and 2 from J, leaving 18 bases between them.